These 10 T cell receptor beta chains came from one sample sequenced in a study of blood T cells in healthy people across ages. A J-beta primer mix and a sample-barcoded 5' primer were used in a second PCR of about 6 to 12 cycles. Via MiXCR, TCRdb re-called the 5' RACE reads, giving one row per CDR3 protein. Found here are some 710,000 distinct CDR3 sequences, over 20% of them singletons; the top ten hold roughly 22%. Sequencing was performed on blood. These receptors originate from a man aged 70-80 years in good health.

This clonotype came up a few times. The chain has TRBV6-2 or TRBV6-3 and TRBJ2-7; 8 bases align to TRBD2. The ends lost 5 bases at V and 1 base at J; junction bases unmatched: 10. The germline CDR1 and CDR2 sequences are MNHEY and SVGEGT. CDR3 length equals 16 residues. This CDR3 is CASSHPSAGGSYEQYF. CDR3 in DNA: TGTGCCAGCAGTCACCCCTCTGCGGGGGGATCCTACGAGCAGTACTTC.

This clonotype was detected only a few times. The V call is TRBV7-2, the J call TRBJ2-1; 10 nucleotides align to TRBD2. V was clipped by 0 bases and J by 4 bases; unmatched bases: 9. The germline V gene encodes CDR1 SGHTA and CDR2 FQGNSA. CDR3 length: 18 residues. CDR3 residues: CASSLAVTSGQFYNEQFF. For the CDR3, the DNA is TGTGCCAGCAGCTTAGCGGTGACTAGCGGGCAATTTTACAATGAGCAGTTCTTC.

V gene TRBV7-8 combines with J gene TRBJ2-1; the D gene is possibly TRBD2 (5 bases). Trimming removed 2 bases from V and 5 bases from J, with 13 bases in between. There are 15 residues in the CDR3. Germline CDR1 is SGHVS and CDR2 is FQNEAQ. CDR3 sequence reads: CASSLMDSRDNEQFF. As DNA, the CDR3 is TGTGCCAGCAGCTTAATGGACTCGAGAGACAATGAGCAGTTCTTC.

The chain uses TRBV5-1 and TRBJ2-3; TRBD1 might be the D (6 bases). Germline V gene lookup returns CDR1 SGHRS and CDR2 YFSETQ. Trimming pared 7 bases from V and 3 bases from J, leaving 21 bases between. The CDR3 has 16 residues. The CDR3 region is CASGDTVRSGTDTQYF. As DNA, the CDR3 is TGCGCCAGCGGGGACACGGTCAGAAGTGGGACAGATACGCAGTATTTT.

This clonotype was counted a few times. This chain joins TRBV6-1 and TRBJ2-1, with 8 bases lining up with TRBD1. The better agreement between TRBJ2-7 and the DNA end casts doubt on the J call. The CDR3 is made up of 16 amino acids. The germline V gene encodes CDR1 MNHNS and CDR2 SASEGT. The CDR3 spells CASRERGQASSYEQYF. As DNA, the CDR3 is TGTGCCAGCAGGGAACGGGGACAGGCCAGCTCCTACGAGCAGTACTTC.

This clonotype was seen more than once but under ten times. This chain uses TRBV3-1 with TRBJ2-4, with D perhaps given as TRBD1 or TRBD2 (6 bases each). The germline V gene encodes CDR1 LGHDT and CDR2 YNNKEL (reference sequence). The CDR3 runs to 13 residues. Trimming removed 1 base at V and 8 bases at J, with 9 bases between. Here the CDR3 reads CASSQGGADIQYF. DNA of the CDR3: TGTGCCAGCAGCCAAGGGGGGGCGGACATTCAGTACTTC. The whole variable domain, remainder taken from reference TRBV3-1 and TRBJ2-4, is DTAVSQTPKYLVTQMGNDKSIKCEQNLGHDTMYWYKQDSKKFLKIMFSYNNKELIINETVPNRFSPKSPDKAHLNLHINSLELGDSAVYFCASSQGGADIQYFGAGTRLSVL.

Only a few counts were recorded for this clonotype. The chain combines TRBV15 with TRBJ1-2, with a possible D match to TRBD1 (5 bases). V was cut by 8 bases and J by 0 bases, with 13 bases left in between. Germline CDR1 and CDR2: LNHNV and YYDKDF (reference sequence). The CDR3 covers 14 residues. CDR3 sequence reads: CATQQGSTNYGYTF. The CDR3, as DNA: TGTGCCACCCAGCAGGGCAGTACTAACTATGGCTACACCTTC.

The V and J genes are TRBV7-9 and TRBJ2-3, with 7 bases identical to TRBD2. The length of the CDR3 is 14 residues. V shed 1 base and J 5 bases; nucleotides not matched to a gene: 3. Germline CDR1 SEHNR, CDR2 FQNEAQ (reference sequence). CDR3: CASSLEERGDTQYF. CDR3 nucleotide sequence: TGTGCCAGCAGCTTAGAAGAGCGGGGAGATACGCAGTATTTT. Using reference TRBV7-9 and TRBJ2-3 for the parts outside the CDR3, the full variable domain is DTGVSQNPRHKITKRGQNVTFRCDPISEHNRLYWYRQTLGQGPEFLTYFQNEAQLEKSRLLSDRFSAERPKGSFSTLEIQRTEQGDSAMYLCASSLEERGDTQYFGPGTRLTVL.

V gene TRBV3-1 combines with J gene TRBJ1-4, with TRBD1 matching over 10 bases. The ends lost 3 bases at V and 8 bases at J; junction bases unmatched: 6. Germline V CDR1 and CDR2: LGHDT, YNNKEL (reference sequence). CDR3 length equals 15 residues. CDR3 in DNA: TGTGCCAGCAGCCAGGAGACAGGGGGCCGGGAAAAACTGTTTTTT. Protein product: CASSQETGGREKLFF.

The chain's CDR3 is CASSGTGKGDTQYF. Here the CDR3 DNA reads TGTGCCAGCAGCGGGACAGGAAAAGGGGATACGCAGTATTTT. The V and J genes are TRBV12-3 or TRBV12-4 and TRBJ2-3, with TRBD1 matching 8 bases. CDR3 length: 14 amino acids. Unmatched junction bases numbered 8, after V lost 6 bases and J lost 6 bases.